One sample yielded the 17 T cell receptor beta chains listed below, sequenced in a study of T cells after yellow fever vaccination. One entry per CDR3 protein results from TCRdb running MiXCR on the 5' RACE reads. The sample shows 250,000 to 400,000 distinct CDR3 sequences, 4.1% of them seen only once. The starting material was PBMCs, obtained 5 days after the yellow fever booster vaccination. All receptors come from a man aged 18 to 29 who received the YFV17D yellow fever vaccine.

DNA for the CDR3: TGTGCCAGCAGGCTTACAGGGGCGTTTTCACCCCTCCACTTT. The encoded protein is CASRLTGAFSPLHF. The chain has TRBV6-5 and TRBJ1-6; 7 bases line up with TRBD1. This CDR3 region has 14 residues. Trimming took 6 bases from V and 9 from J; bases not matched to a gene: 8. CDR1 MNHEY and CDR2 SVGAGI come from the germline V gene.

This clonotype was found a few times. This chain connects TRBV9 to TRBJ1-1; TRBD1 agrees at 8 bases. Germline CDR1 is SGDLS and CDR2 is YYNGEE. The V gene end was trimmed by 4 bases and the J gene end by 5 bases; junction bases not matched to a gene: 7. This CDR3 has 14 amino acids. The CDR3 spells CASSTTGGGTEAFF. The CDR3 DNA sequence: TGTGCCAGCAGCACTACAGGGGGGGGGACTGAAGCTTTCTTT.

Here the CDR3 reads CASSYRTSRFGYTF. DNA for the CDR3: TGTGCCAGCAGCTATAGGACAAGTCGGTTTGGCTACACCTTC. The chain has TRBV7-2 and TRBJ1-2; the D gene is possibly TRBD1 (5 bases). The CDR3 consists of 14 residues. Germline CDR1 SGHTA, CDR2 FQGNSA. The V and J ends lost 4 bases and 7 bases respectively, with 16 bases between them.

This clonotype was observed a few times. The rearrangement uses TRBV7-2 and TRBJ1-5; D is undetermined. V lost 4 bases and J 4 bases, leaving 8 bases between the germline ends. The CDR3 length is 13 residues. Germline V lookup: CDR1 SGHTA, CDR2 FQGNSA. The CDR3 bases are TGTGCCAGCAGCTCGGTAGGAAATCAGCCCCAGCATTTT. Residues: CASSSVGNQPQHF.

This clonotype was counted a few times. This sequence joins TRBV19 and TRBJ2-2; weak D call: TRBD2 (5 bases). The germline CDR1 and CDR2 sequences are LNHDA and SQIVND (reference sequence). V was trimmed by 7 bases and J by 0 bases, leaving 9 bases between them. The CDR3 contains 14 residues. The CDR3 loop reads CASNEGPNTGELFF. Here the CDR3 DNA reads TGTGCCAGTAATGAGGGCCCGAACACCGGGGAGCTGTTTTTT.

This clonotype was recorded at least ten times. Germline and junction disagree at one end, which may indicate a read error. V gene TRBV24-1 combines with J gene TRBJ2-2; D is ambiguous. The CDR3 runs 12 residues. The germline CDR1 and CDR2 sequences are KGHDR and SFDVKD. CDR3 DNA: TGCGCCACCTCAGAAAACACCGGGGAGCTGTTTTTT. Protein product: CATSENTGELFF.

This clonotype was recorded many times. The chain links TRBV7-9 to TRBJ1-4; the match to TRBD1 covers 7 bases. Germline assignment: CDR1 SEHNR and CDR2 FQNEAQ (reference sequence). This CDR3 region has 14 residues. V lost 6 bases, J lost 5 bases, and 6 bases stayed unmatched. The CDR3 coding sequence is TGTGCCAGCAGGACCGGGACAGCGAATGAAAAACTGTTTTTT. Its translation: CASRTGTANEKLFF.

This clonotype was observed a few times. This chain joins TRBV7-3 and TRBJ2-1; 7 nucleotides line up with TRBD2. The CDR3 is made up of 13 amino acids. Germline V lookup: CDR1 SGHTA, CDR2 FQGTGA. The junction had 2 bases not matched to a gene; V was cut back by 5 bases and J by 4 bases. This CDR3 reads CASSNGGYNEQFF. CDR3 DNA sequence: TGTGCCAGCAGCAACGGGGGGTACAATGAGCAGTTCTTC.

This clonotype was counted between two and nine times. The V and J genes are TRBV27 and TRBJ2-5; 7 bases fit TRBD1. There are 14 residues in the CDR3. The trim removed 5 bases at V and 5 bases at J, leaving 8 bases unmatched. Germline V CDR1 and CDR2: MNHEY, SMNVEV (reference sequence). The DNA for the CDR3 is TGTGCCAGCAGTATTACAGGGGACATGGAGACCCAGTACTTC. Amino acids: CASSITGDMETQYF.

This clonotype turned up a few times. The rearrangement links TRBV6-2 or TRBV6-3 to TRBJ1-6, with D possibly matching TRBD1 (5 bases). V was cut by 2 bases and J by 0 bases, with 11 bases left in between. CDR3 length: 17 residues. The V gene's germline CDR1 is MNHEY and CDR2 SVGEGT. As DNA, the CDR3 is TGTGCCAGCAGTTACGGACATCCGAGCTCCTATAATTCACCCCTCCACTTT. Its translation is CASSYGHPSSYNSPLHF.

This clonotype was counted at least ten times. This rearrangement joins TRBV18 to TRBJ1-5; tentatively, D is TRBD1 (6 bases). The CDR3 contains 15 residues. V was trimmed by 3 bases and J by 1 base, leaving 10 bases between them. Germline CDR1 reads KGHSH; CDR2 reads LQKENI. The CDR3 region has the DNA TGTGCCAGCTCACCTGGACAGAACAGCAATCAGCCCCAGCATTTT. As protein: CASSPGQNSNQPQHF. The whole variable domain, remainder taken from reference TRBV18 and TRBJ1-5, is NAGVMQNPRHLVRRRGQEARLRCSPMKGHSHVYWYRQLPEEGLKFMVYLQKENIIDESGMPKERFSAEFPKEGPSILRIQQVVRGDSAAYFCASSPGQNSNQPQHFGDGTRLSIL.

V and J are TRBV23-1 and TRBJ2-3, with 7 bases identical to TRBD1. TRBV23-1 is given ORF status, its function remaining uncertain. The length of the CDR3 is 16 residues. The ends lost 4 bases at V and 4 bases at J; junction bases unmatched: 11. CDR3 region: CASSRSDREGADTQYF. The CDR3 bases are TGCGCCAGCAGTCGCAGCGACAGGGAAGGTGCAGATACGCAGTATTTT.

This clonotype was counted many times. This sequence joins TRBV4-3 and TRBJ2-5; no firm D call. This CDR3 is 14 amino acids long. V lost 0 bases and J 7 bases, leaving 12 bases between the germline ends. Germline V gene lookup returns CDR1 LGHNA and CDR2 YSLEER. This CDR3 is CASSQDQLPATQYF. CDR3 sequence (DNA): TGCGCCAGCAGCCAAGATCAGCTGCCAGCGACCCAGTACTTC.

This clonotype has a handful of counts. The V and J genes are TRBV28 and TRBJ1-1; D is undetermined. Germline loops: CDR1 MDHEN, CDR2 SYDVKM. This CDR3 spans 16 amino acids. Trimming took 6 bases from V and 1 from J, leaving 18 bases between them. The CDR3 is CASSHGSMEWNTEAFF. As DNA, the CDR3 is TGTGCCAGCAGCCACGGCTCTATGGAGTGGAACACTGAAGCTTTCTTT.

The sample holds a few counts of this clonotype. The CDR3 region has the DNA TGTGCCAGCAGCCCCACAGTCGAGGGGGAGCAGTTCTTC. Amino acids: CASSPTVEGEQFF. V gene TRBV9 combines with J gene TRBJ2-1, with D perhaps assigned TRBD1 or TRBD2 (5 bases each). This CDR3 region has 13 residues. V was clipped by 4 bases and J by 10 bases, with 15 bases between them. Germline V gene data show CDR1 as SGDLS and CDR2 as YYNGEE.

The chain is built from TRBV7-2 and TRBJ2-5; weak D call: TRBD2 (5 bases). The germline V and J ends were trimmed by 5 bases and 5 bases, with 12 bases remaining between them. CDR1 SGHTA and CDR2 FQGNSA come from the germline V gene. The CDR3 is 13 residues long. The CDR3 reads CASSGSPRETQYF. DNA for the CDR3: TGTGCCAGCAGCGGGAGCCCGCGGGAGACCCAGTACTTC.

This clonotype was seen a handful of times. The chain links TRBV11-2 to TRBJ2-7, with a tentative D call TRBD1 (6 bases). The CDR3 covers 14 residues. Germline V gene lookup returns CDR1 SGHAT and CDR2 FQNNGV. Trimming removed 6 bases from V and 2 bases from J, with 14 bases in between. CDR3: CASSLRGGAYEQYF. The CDR3 DNA follows: TGTGCCAGCAGTCTTCGTGGGGGCGCCTACGAGCAGTACTTC.